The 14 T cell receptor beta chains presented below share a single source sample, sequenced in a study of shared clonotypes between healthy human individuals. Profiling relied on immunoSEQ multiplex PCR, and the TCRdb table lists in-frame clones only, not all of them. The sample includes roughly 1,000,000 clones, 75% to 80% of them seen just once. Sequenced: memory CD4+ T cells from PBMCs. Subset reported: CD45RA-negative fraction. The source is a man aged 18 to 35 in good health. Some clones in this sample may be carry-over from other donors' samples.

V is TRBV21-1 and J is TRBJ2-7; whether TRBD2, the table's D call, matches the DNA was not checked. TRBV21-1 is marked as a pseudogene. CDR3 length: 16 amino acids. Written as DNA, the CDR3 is TGTGCCAGCCCCAAAATTAGGACTAGCGCAATTTACGAGCAGTACTTC. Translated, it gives CASPKIRTSAIYEQYF.

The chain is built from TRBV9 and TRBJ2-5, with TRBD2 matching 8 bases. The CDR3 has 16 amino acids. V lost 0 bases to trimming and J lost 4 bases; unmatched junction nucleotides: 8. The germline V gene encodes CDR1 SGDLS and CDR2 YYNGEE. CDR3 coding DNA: TGTGCCAGCAGCGTAGGTAGCGGGGAGGGTCGAGAGACCCAGTACTTC. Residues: CASSVGSGEGRETQYF.

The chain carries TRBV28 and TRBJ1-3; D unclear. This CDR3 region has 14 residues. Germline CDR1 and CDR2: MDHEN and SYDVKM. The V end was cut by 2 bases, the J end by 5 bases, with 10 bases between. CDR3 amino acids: CASSLPGSRNTIYF. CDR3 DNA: TGTGCCAGCAGTTTACCGGGCAGCAGAAACACCATATATTTT.

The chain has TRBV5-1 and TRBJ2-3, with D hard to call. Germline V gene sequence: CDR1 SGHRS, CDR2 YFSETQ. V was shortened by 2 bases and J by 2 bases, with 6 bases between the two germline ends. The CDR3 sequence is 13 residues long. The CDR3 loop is CASSFYFTDTQYF. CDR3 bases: TGCGCCAGCAGCTTTTACTTCACAGATACGCAGTATTTT. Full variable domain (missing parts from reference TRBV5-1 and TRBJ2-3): KAGVTQTPRYLIKTRGQQVTLSCSPISGHRSVSWYQQTPGQGLQFLFEYFSETQRNKGNFPGRFSGRQFSNSRSEMNVSTLELGDSALYLCASSFYFTDTQYFGPGTRLTVL.

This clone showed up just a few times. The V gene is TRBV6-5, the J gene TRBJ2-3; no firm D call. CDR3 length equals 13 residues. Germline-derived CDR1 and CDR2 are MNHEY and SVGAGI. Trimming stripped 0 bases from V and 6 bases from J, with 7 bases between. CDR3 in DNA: TGTGCCAGCAGTTACTCGAAACTGGATACGCAGTATTTT. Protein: CASSYSKLDTQYF.

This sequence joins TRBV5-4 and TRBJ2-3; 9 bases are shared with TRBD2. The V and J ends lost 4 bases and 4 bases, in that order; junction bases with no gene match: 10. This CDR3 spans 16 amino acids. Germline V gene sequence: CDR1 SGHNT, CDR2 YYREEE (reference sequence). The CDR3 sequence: CASSGMSGLASDTQYF. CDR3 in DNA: TGTGCCAGCAGCGGCATGTCGGGACTAGCATCAGATACGCAGTATTTT.

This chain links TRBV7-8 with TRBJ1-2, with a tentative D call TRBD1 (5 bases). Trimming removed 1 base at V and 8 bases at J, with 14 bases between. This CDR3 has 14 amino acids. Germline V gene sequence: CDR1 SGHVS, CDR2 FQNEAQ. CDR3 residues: CASSLGWQDTGYTF. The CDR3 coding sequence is TGTGCCAGCAGCTTAGGCTGGCAGGACACAGGCTACACCTTC.

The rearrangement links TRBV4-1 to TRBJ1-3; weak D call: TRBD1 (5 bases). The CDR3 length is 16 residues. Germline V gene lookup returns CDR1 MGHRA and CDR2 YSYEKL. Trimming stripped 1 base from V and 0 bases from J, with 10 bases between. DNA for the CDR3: TGCGCCAGCAGCCAAGGAGGGGCCCACTCTGGAAACACCATATATTTT. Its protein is CASSQGGAHSGNTIYF.

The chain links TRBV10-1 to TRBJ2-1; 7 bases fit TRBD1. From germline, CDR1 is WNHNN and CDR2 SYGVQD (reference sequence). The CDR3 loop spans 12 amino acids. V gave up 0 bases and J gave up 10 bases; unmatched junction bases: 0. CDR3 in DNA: TGCGCCAGCAGTGAGTCGACAGGGGAGCAGTTCTTC. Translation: CASSESTGEQFF.

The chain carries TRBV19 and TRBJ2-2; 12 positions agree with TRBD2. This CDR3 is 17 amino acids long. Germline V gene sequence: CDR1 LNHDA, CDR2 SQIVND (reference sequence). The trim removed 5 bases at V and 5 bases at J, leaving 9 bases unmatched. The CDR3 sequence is CASSPGLAGFGTGELFF. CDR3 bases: TGTGCCAGTAGTCCAGGACTAGCGGGATTCGGGACCGGGGAGCTGTTTTTT.

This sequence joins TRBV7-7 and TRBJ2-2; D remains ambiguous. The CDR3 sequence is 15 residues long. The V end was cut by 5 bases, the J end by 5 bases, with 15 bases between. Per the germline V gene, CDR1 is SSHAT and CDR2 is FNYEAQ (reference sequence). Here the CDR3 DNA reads TGTGCCAGCAGCCCGCGGACCATGCAGACCGGGGAGCTGTTTTTT. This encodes CASSPRTMQTGELFF.

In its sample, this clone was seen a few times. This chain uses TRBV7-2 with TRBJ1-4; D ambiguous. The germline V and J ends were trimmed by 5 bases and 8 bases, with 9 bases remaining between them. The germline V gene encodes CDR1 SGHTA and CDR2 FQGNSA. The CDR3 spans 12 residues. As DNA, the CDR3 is TGTGCCAGCAGCGCACAGAAGGAAAAACTGTTTTTT. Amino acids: CASSAQKEKLFF.

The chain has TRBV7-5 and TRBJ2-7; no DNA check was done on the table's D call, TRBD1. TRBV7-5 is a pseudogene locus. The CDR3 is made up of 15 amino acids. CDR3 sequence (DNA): TGTGTCAGAAGCTTAGGTGAAACAGGATCCTACGAGCAGTACTTC. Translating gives CVRSLGETGSYEQYF.

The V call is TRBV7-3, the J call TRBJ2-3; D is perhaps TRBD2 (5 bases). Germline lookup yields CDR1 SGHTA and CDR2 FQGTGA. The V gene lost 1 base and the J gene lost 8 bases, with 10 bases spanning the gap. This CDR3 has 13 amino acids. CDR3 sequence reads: CASSLKGGRTQYF. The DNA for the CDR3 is TGTGCCAGCAGCTTAAAGGGCGGGCGTACGCAGTATTTT.